A single sample is the source of the 26 T cell receptor beta chains below, sequenced in a study of blood T cell repertoires in COVID-19. The protocol was immunoSEQ multiplex PCR, while the TCRdb copy is restricted to in-frame clones and leaves out a portion. The sample includes fewer than 130,000 clones, about 75% of them seen just once. Material for sequencing was peripheral blood. These receptors were obtained from a woman of 80 years or more with active or convalescent COVID-19.

CDR3 protein: CASSPHPTSGGTDTQYF. Here the CDR3 DNA reads TGTGCCAGCAGCCCGCATCCGACTAGCGGAGGCACAGATACGCAGTATTTT. The J gene is TRBJ2-3, the V gene TRBV7-6; 9 nucleotides align to TRBD2. CDR3 length: 17 residues. Unmatched junction bases numbered 10, after V lost 5 bases and J lost 1 base. Per the germline V gene, CDR1 is SGHVS and CDR2 is FNYEAQ.

The chain employs TRBV2 and TRBJ2-7; D not resolved. Germline V gene sequence: CDR1 SNHLY, CDR2 FYNNEI. The V end was cut by 4 bases, the J end by 2 bases, with 3 bases between. The CDR3 is made up of 11 amino acids. The CDR3 loop reads CASSGPYEQYF. CDR3 bases: TGTGCCAGCAGTGGGCCCTACGAGCAGTACTTC. Filled out from reference TRBV2 and TRBJ2-7, the complete variable domain reads EPEVTQTPSHQVTQMGQEVILRCVPISNHLYFYWYRQILGQKVEFLVSFYNNEISEKSEIFDDQFSVERPDGSNFTLKIRSTKLEDSAMYFCASSGPYEQYFGPGTRLTVT.

V usage is TRBV2 and J usage is TRBJ2-1; D remains unclear. The CDR3 extends over 14 amino acids. CDR1 and CDR2 from the germline V gene are SNHLY and FYNNEI. V was pared by 5 bases and J by 4 bases, with 12 bases between. This chain's CDR3 is CASSRQISYNEQFF. The CDR3 region has the DNA TGTGCCAGCAGTAGACAAATCTCTTACAATGAGCAGTTCTTC.

This clone has only a few counts. This chain uses TRBV27 with TRBJ1-4, with D tentatively TRBD1 (5 bases). Germline values: CDR1 MNHEY, CDR2 SMNVEV (reference sequence). Trimming shortened V by 6 bases and J by 6 bases, and 11 bases separated the two germline ends. This CDR3 has 13 amino acids. CDR3: CASRTTGDEKLFF. In nucleotides, the CDR3 is TGTGCCAGCAGAACAACAGGAGATGAAAAACTGTTTTTT.

This clone was seen only once. The genes are TRBV29-1 and TRBJ2-3; 10 positions match TRBD1. This CDR3 region has 15 residues. Trimming at V came to 4 bases and at J to 1 base, leaving 5 bases not matched to a gene. Germline assignment: CDR1 SQVTM and CDR2 ANQGSEA. CDR3 coding DNA: TGCAGCGTTGTTGGGACAGGGGTTGGCACAGATACGCAGTATTTT. It is translated as CSVVGTGVGTDTQYF.

The chain uses TRBV7-3 and TRBJ2-1; D not resolved. The CDR3 loop spans 15 amino acids. CDR1 and CDR2 from the germline V gene are SGHTA and FQGTGA. V was pared by 2 bases and J by 0 bases, with 8 bases between. The CDR3 sequence: CASSLWSASYNEQFF. The CDR3 DNA reads TGTGCCAGCAGCTTATGGAGTGCCTCCTACAATGAGCAGTTCTTC.

V and J are TRBV5-1 and TRBJ2-5; a weak D match, TRBD2 (5 bases). CDR1 and CDR2 (germline): SGHRS, YFSETQ. Trimming left V 4 bases short and J 5 bases short, with 9 bases between. The length of the CDR3 is 12 residues. The CDR3 loop is CASSPEVETQYF. DNA of the CDR3: TGCGCCAGCAGCCCGGAGGTGGAGACCCAGTACTTC.

This sequence joins TRBV21-1 and TRBJ1-1; TRBD1, as called in the table, went unchecked against the DNA. TRBV21-1 is reported as a pseudogene. This CDR3 comprises 14 residues. The CDR3 is CASSKGFRGTEAFF. The CDR3 nucleotides read TGTGCCAGCAGCAAAGGTTTCAGGGGAACTGAAGCTTTCTTT.

The chain recombines TRBV27 with TRBJ1-5; TRBD1 agrees at 7 bases. Unmatched junction bases numbered 8, after V lost 4 bases and J lost 5 bases. Looked up from germline, CDR1 is MNHEY and CDR2 is SMNVEV (reference sequence). The length of the CDR3 is 15 residues. The CDR3 sequence is CASSSQGFGYQPQHF. CDR3 DNA: TGTGCCAGCAGTTCACAGGGGTTTGGTTATCAGCCCCAGCATTTT.

This clone was recorded once. The rearrangement uses TRBV2 and TRBJ1-4; D unclear. Germline V gene sequence: CDR1 SNHLY, CDR2 FYNNEI. V lost 6 bases and J lost 1, with 15 bases in between. The CDR3 consists of 16 residues. The CDR3 nucleotides are TGTGCCAGCAGATCCCCGTCGCCGGGAACTAATGAAAAACTGTTTTTT. Its translation is CASRSPSPGTNEKLFF.

V gene TRBV5-1 combines with J gene TRBJ2-3, with 8 bases aligning to TRBD1. Losses at the gene ends were 0 bases for V and 6 bases for J; bases not matched to a gene: 9. Germline loops: CDR1 SGHRS, CDR2 YFSETQ. The CDR3 is 16 amino acids. The CDR3 sequence is CASSLGATGDADTQYF. Here the CDR3 DNA reads TGCGCCAGCAGCTTGGGGGCGACAGGGGACGCCGATACGCAGTATTTT.

The chain uses TRBV2 and TRBJ2-3; TRBD1 matches 7 bases. This CDR3 is 13 amino acids long. Germline loops: CDR1 SNHLY, CDR2 FYNNEI. V shed 5 bases and J 6 bases; nucleotides not matched to a gene: 5. The CDR3 is CASSPTGADTQYF. CDR3 DNA sequence: TGTGCCAGCAGTCCTACAGGGGCGGATACGCAGTATTTT.

On this clone: Within the sample, other DNA sequences also encode this same CDR3. The chain recombines TRBV2 with TRBJ1-1, with D hard to call. This CDR3 spans 12 amino acids. Germline CDR1 and CDR2: SNHLY and FYNNEI. With 7 bases removed from V and 1 base from J, the gap between germline ends came to 7 bases. In DNA form, the CDR3 reads TGTGCCAGCAATACTGGGAACACTGAAGCTTTCTTT. The encoded protein is CASNTGNTEAFF.

The chain combines TRBV6-6 with TRBJ1-6, with 9 nucleotides matching TRBD1. V gave up 7 bases and J gave up 3 bases; unmatched junction bases: 7. Germline assignment: CDR1 MNHNY and CDR2 SVGAGI (reference sequence). The CDR3 runs 16 residues. The DNA of the CDR3 is TGTGCCAGCACCATTACAGGGGGCCTCTATAATTCACCCCTCCACTTT. It encodes CASTITGGLYNSPLHF.

This chain links TRBV4-3 with TRBJ2-1, with TRBD2 matching 8 bases. This CDR3 has 15 amino acids. V dropped 6 bases and J dropped 6; count of bases not matched to a gene: 10. CDR1 is LGHNA, CDR2 YSLEER, per germline. CDR3 in amino acids: CASRLREGGFNEQFF. CDR3 nucleotides: TGCGCCAGCAGACTACGGGAGGGCGGTTTCAATGAGCAGTTCTTC.

This clone showed up just a few times. The rearrangement uses TRBV12-3 or TRBV12-4 and TRBJ1-4; D is unclear. This CDR3 has 12 amino acids. Trimming pared 3 bases from V and 7 bases from J, leaving 6 bases between. The chain's CDR3 is CASSFEAEKLFF. The CDR3 nucleotides read TGTGCCAGCAGTTTCGAGGCTGAAAAACTGTTTTTT.

This clone came up many times. The chain couples TRBV9 to TRBJ1-6, with a tentative D call TRBD1 (6 bases). Trimming took 3 bases from V and 8 from J, leaving 12 bases between them. CDR1 SGDLS and CDR2 YYNGEE come from the germline V gene. The CDR3 spans 14 residues. The CDR3 region is CASSATGMDSPLHF. The CDR3 DNA is TGTGCCAGCAGCGCCACAGGGATGGATTCACCCCTCCACTTT.

V gene TRBV12-3 or TRBV12-4 combines with J gene TRBJ2-1; the match to TRBD1 covers 7 bases. J lost 4 bases, V lost 6 bases, and 3 bases had no gene match. This CDR3 comprises 13 residues. CDR3 in DNA: TGTGCCAGCAGGACAGGGAATTACAATGAGCAGTTCTTC. Translating gives CASRTGNYNEQFF.

This clone was counted between two and nine times. The chain uses TRBV6-5 and TRBJ1-2; D possibly corresponds to TRBD1 (5 bases). Deletions cut 6 bases from V and 5 bases from J, with 16 bases between. In germline, CDR1 is MNHEY, CDR2 SVGAGI. The CDR3 covers 14 residues. The CDR3 protein is CASSREPAIYGYTF. CDR3 DNA sequence: TGTGCCAGCAGCAGGGAACCAGCCATATATGGCTACACCTTC.

The chain employs TRBV11-2 and TRBJ2-7; 8 bases are shared with TRBD2. CDR1 is SGHAT, CDR2 FQNNGV, per germline. Trimming removed 2 bases from V and 9 bases from J; junction bases left unmatched: 6. This CDR3 contains 13 residues. In DNA, the CDR3 is TGTGCCAGCAGCTTATTGCGGGAGGTCTGGCAGTACTTC. Amino acid sequence: CASSLLREVWQYF.

This clone was counted a single time. The rearrangement joins TRBV19 to TRBJ1-1; no reliable D call. CDR1 and CDR2 (germline): LNHDA, SQIVND (reference sequence). V lost 5 bases, J lost 5 bases, and 24 bases lay in between. The CDR3 consists of 17 residues. The CDR3 loop reads CASSPHEWALGGTEAFF. The CDR3 region has the DNA TGTGCCAGTAGTCCCCACGAATGGGCCCTTGGAGGGACTGAAGCTTTCTTT.

The chain combines TRBV5-1 with TRBJ2-1; 7 nucleotides align to TRBD2. The ends lost 4 bases at V and 2 bases at J; junction bases unmatched: 6. CDR3 size: 15 residues. Germline V gene lookup returns CDR1 SGHRS and CDR2 YFSETQ. CDR3 sequence: CASSPDGTTYNEQFF. The CDR3 DNA reads as TGCGCCAGCAGCCCGGACGGGACTACCTACAATGAGCAGTTCTTC.

The V gene is TRBV2, the J gene TRBJ2-2; 7 nucleotides agree with TRBD1. V lost 8 bases and J lost 1; bases outside the gene matches: 7. This CDR3 region has 15 residues. Germline CDR1 SNHLY, CDR2 FYNNEI. CDR3 sequence reads: CASEGGQKNTGELFF. In DNA, the CDR3 is TGTGCCAGCGAAGGGGGACAGAAGAACACCGGGGAGCTGTTTTTT.

This chain joins TRBV29-1 and TRBJ1-3; 8 nucleotides line up with TRBD1. The V segment lost 0 bases and the J segment 0 bases; nucleotides outside the gene matches: 7. The CDR3 is 17 residues long. CDR1 is SQVTM and CDR2 is ANQGSEA in the germline V gene. The CDR3 sequence: CSVEDLTGGISGNTIYF. The CDR3 DNA follows: TGCAGCGTTGAAGATCTTACAGGGGGTATCTCTGGAAACACCATATATTTT.

The chain recombines TRBV4-2 with TRBJ2-5; 12 bases match TRBD2. Looked up from germline, CDR1 is LGHNA and CDR2 is YNFKEQ. Germline trimming cut 0 bases from V and 0 bases from J; bases unmatched to any gene: 14. The CDR3 has 21 amino acids. The CDR3 is CASSQDAFLAGGNTDQETQYF. CDR3 nucleotide sequence: TGTGCCAGCAGCCAAGATGCCTTTCTAGCGGGAGGGAATACCGACCAAGAGACCCAGTACTTC.

The genes are TRBV6-5 and TRBJ1-4, with D hard to call. Trimming took 7 bases from V and 3 from J, leaving 9 bases between them. The length of the CDR3 is 13 residues. Germline V gives CDR1 MNHEY, CDR2 SVGAGI. CDR3 DNA sequence: TGTGCCAGCAAGGAGGTGGCTAATGAAAAACTGTTTTTT. It translates to CASKEVANEKLFF.